This entry lists 25 T cell receptor beta chains sequenced from one sample in a study of shared clonotypes between healthy human individuals. TCRdb's table, derived via immunoSEQ multiplex PCR, lists solely in-frame clones and lacks some. This table holds 2 million to 3 million clones, roughly 92% found once. Sequenced sample: naive CD4+ T cells sorted from blood. Regarding subset: CD45RA+ positively selected. The receptors here all came from a man between 18 and 35 years old in good health.

The chain has TRBV15 and TRBJ2-1; 7 bases line up with TRBD1. V lost 5 bases, J lost 2 bases, and 6 bases stayed unmatched. The CDR3 is 15 residues long. Germline CDR1 LNHNV, CDR2 YYDKDF (reference sequence). The CDR3 protein is CATSVRQGAYNEQFF. The DNA for the CDR3 is TGTGCCACCAGCGTGAGACAGGGTGCCTACAATGAGCAGTTCTTC.

This chain connects TRBV29-1 to TRBJ2-1, with 7 bases matching TRBD1. The trim removed 7 bases at V and 5 bases at J, leaving 2 bases unmatched. The CDR3 is 11 residues long. Germline V gene data show CDR1 as SQVTM and CDR2 as ANQGSEA. CDR3 bases: TGCAGCGGTGACAGGGACAATGAGCAGTTCTTC. Protein: CSGDRDNEQFF.

The rearrangement joins TRBV7-6 to TRBJ2-7; no definite D call. The germline V gene encodes CDR1 SGHVS and CDR2 FNYEAQ. The CDR3 is 16 residues long. Between the trimmed V and J ends, which lost 5 bases and 1 base, there was a span of 18 bases. This chain's CDR3 is CASSPNPDTPSYEQYF. The CDR3 DNA reads as TGTGCCAGCAGCCCCAATCCCGATACACCGTCCTACGAGCAGTACTTC. The variable domain in full, with the rest retrieved from reference TRBV7-6 and TRBJ2-7, is GAGVSQSPRYKVTKRGQDVALRCDPISGHVSLYWYRQALGQGPEFLTYFNYEAQQDKSGLPNDRFSAERPEGSISTLTIQRTEQRDSAMYRCASSPNPDTPSYEQYFGPGTRLTVT.

The chain has TRBV7-2 and TRBJ2-3, with 8 bases identical to TRBD2. The CDR3 sequence is 15 residues long. Trimming took 1 base from V and 2 from J; bases not matched to a gene: 2. The germline gives CDR1 SGHTA, CDR2 FQGNSA. Here the CDR3 reads CASSLGAGVTDTQYF. The CDR3 region has the DNA TGTGCCAGCAGCTTAGGAGCGGGAGTCACAGATACGCAGTATTTT.

This chain joins TRBV7-8 and TRBJ2-5; D possibly corresponds to TRBD1 (5 bases). The CDR3 has 13 residues. V lost 4 bases to trimming and J lost 4 bases, with 10 bases between them. CDR1 is SGHVS, CDR2 FQNEAQ, per germline. The CDR3 region is CASSSRQPETQYF. For the CDR3, the DNA is TGTGCCAGCAGCTCCCGACAGCCAGAGACCCAGTACTTC.

CDR3: CASTWTEVHEQYF. The CDR3 DNA reads as TGTGCCAGCACTTGGACAGAAGTCCACGAGCAGTACTTC. This rearrangement joins TRBV6-1 to TRBJ2-7, with D possibly matching TRBD1 (6 bases). V was trimmed by 7 bases and J by 5 bases, leaving 15 bases between them. The CDR3 extends over 13 amino acids. Germline CDR1 MNHNS, CDR2 SASEGT.

This sequence joins TRBV10-3 and TRBJ1-1; 9 bases agree with TRBD1. Germline V gene lookup returns CDR1 ENHRY and CDR2 SYGVKD. The V and J ends lost 6 bases and 0 bases, in that order; junction bases with no gene match: 8. The CDR3 is 16 amino acids. Here the CDR3 reads CAIRLDRGSVNTEAFF. The DNA of the CDR3 is TGTGCCATCAGGCTGGACAGGGGATCGGTGAACACTGAAGCTTTCTTT.

The J gene is TRBJ2-1, the V gene TRBV7-3; D gene ambiguous. Germline assignment: CDR1 SGHTA and CDR2 FQGTGA. The CDR3 totals 15 residues. The V gene lost 5 bases and the J gene lost 3 bases, with 14 bases spanning the gap. Here the CDR3 reads CASSRAGTVYNEQFF. The CDR3 coding sequence is TGTGCCAGCAGCCGGGCCGGTACAGTCTACAATGAGCAGTTCTTC.

This clone was observed a handful of times. The gene calls are TRBV20-1 and TRBJ1-6; D ambiguous. Germline values: CDR1 DFQATT, CDR2 SNEGSKA (reference sequence). The length of the CDR3 is 10 residues. Trimming shortened V by 3 bases and J by 14 bases, and 8 bases separated the two germline ends. CDR3 bases: TGCAGTGCTAGTGGGGAAGCCCTCCACTTT. Amino acids: CSASGEALHF.

The chain combines TRBV2 with TRBJ1-1, with D perhaps matching TRBD1 (6 bases). With 4 bases removed from V and 5 bases from J, the gap between germline ends came to 11 bases. Germline-derived CDR1 and CDR2 are SNHLY and FYNNEI. This CDR3 has 13 amino acids. In DNA, the CDR3 is TGTGCCAGCAGTGGGAGGGGGAGAACTGAAGCTTTCTTT. Protein product: CASSGRGRTEAFF.

The chain couples TRBV27 to TRBJ2-1; 8 bases line up with TRBD2. The CDR3 contains 16 residues. Germline lookup yields CDR1 MNHEY and CDR2 SMNVEV (reference sequence). CDR3 residues: CSASGGTPTSYNEQFF. The DNA for the CDR3 is TGTTCTGCCTCGGGGGGGACGCCTACTTCCTACAATGAGCAGTTCTTC.

The V call is TRBV9, the J call TRBJ2-1; 9 nucleotides agree with TRBD1. The CDR3 is 14 amino acids. V was pared by 3 bases and J by 4 bases, with 2 bases of the junction left unmatched. Germline V gene data show CDR1 as SGDLS and CDR2 as YYNGEE. Here the CDR3 reads CASSGGTGYNEQFF. The CDR3 DNA is TGTGCCAGCAGCGGCGGGACAGGGTACAATGAGCAGTTCTTC.

CDR3 residues: CASSIDYREDYNEQFF. Written as DNA, the CDR3 is TGTGCCAGTAGTATAGATTACCGGGAGGACTACAATGAGCAGTTCTTC. V is TRBV19 and J is TRBJ2-1, with 7 bases fitting TRBD2. Germline CDR1 reads LNHDA; CDR2 reads SQIVND (reference sequence). V lost 0 bases and J lost 3; bases outside the gene matches: 5. This CDR3 has 16 amino acids. Complete variable domain (other parts from reference TRBV19 and TRBJ2-1): DGGITQSPKYLFRKEGQNVTLSCEQNLNHDAMYWYRQDPGQGLRLIYYSQIVNDFQKGDIAEGYSVSREKKESFPLTVTSAQKNPTAFYLCASSIDYREDYNEQFFGPGTRLTVL.

The chain is built from TRBV23-1 and TRBJ2-4; D is perhaps TRBD1 (5 bases). TRBV23-1 is sorted into the ORF group, with uncertain function. V lost 0 bases, J lost 2 bases, and 8 bases lay in between. The CDR3 consists of 15 residues. CDR3 coding DNA: TGCGCCAGCAGTCAATCAGACAGTCCCAAAAACATTCAGTACTTC. Its protein product is CASSQSDSPKNIQYF.

To note about this clone: Within the sample, other DNA sequences also encode this same CDR3. The genes are TRBV5-1 and TRBJ1-5; D call uncertain. Germline CDR1 SGHRS, CDR2 YFSETQ. The CDR3 spans 13 residues. V lost 4 bases and J lost 5, with 10 bases in between. The CDR3 nucleotides are TGCGCCAGCAGCCTCTCTTTGGATCAGCCCCAGCATTTT. It specifies CASSLSLDQPQHF.

CDR3 sequence (DNA): TGTGCCTGGAGTAGCGCCCGGAGGGACAGGAGTTCCTCTTACGAGCAGTACTTC. As protein: CAWSSARRDRSSSYEQYF. The chain recombines TRBV30 with TRBJ2-7; 8 nucleotides align to TRBD1. Germline loops: CDR1 GTSNPN, CDR2 SVGIG (reference sequence). This CDR3 contains 18 residues. V lost 2 bases, J lost 4 bases, and 19 bases stayed unmatched.

The genes are TRBV10-3 and TRBJ2-5, with D unclear. The V gene's germline CDR1 is ENHRY and CDR2 SYGVKD. V lost 2 bases and J 5 bases, leaving 15 bases between the germline ends. This CDR3 region has 15 residues. CDR3: CAISEAPGGRETQYF. CDR3 nucleotides: TGTGCCATCAGTGAGGCACCAGGTGGGCGCGAGACCCAGTACTTC.

The chain's CDR3 is CASTPRHSGETQYF. The CDR3 DNA follows: TGTGCCAGCACGCCCAGACACTCCGGGGAGACCCAGTACTTC. This chain links TRBV2 with TRBJ2-5, with no clear D. CDR1 and CDR2 (germline): SNHLY, FYNNEI. V lost 7 bases, J lost 5 bases, and 17 bases lay in between. The CDR3 covers 14 residues.

This clone came up once. The chain uses TRBV11-2 and TRBJ2-5; 9 bases align to TRBD1. This CDR3 is built from 14 residues. The trim removed 6 bases at V and 5 bases at J, leaving 7 bases unmatched. Germline loops: CDR1 SGHAT, CDR2 FQNNGV. The CDR3 coding sequence is TGTGCCAGCAGATACAGGGGGCGCCAGGAGACCCAGTACTTC. This encodes CASRYRGRQETQYF.

This sequence joins TRBV7-2 and TRBJ2-2; D call uncertain. Germline lookup yields CDR1 SGHTA and CDR2 FQGNSA. This CDR3 is 15 amino acids long. Trimming took off 4 bases at V and 1 base at J, with 10 bases between the two ends. The CDR3, as DNA: TGTGCCAGCAGCTCAGAGAGGCTGAACACCGGGGAGCTGTTTTTT. This gives the protein CASSSERLNTGELFF. Using reference TRBV7-2 and TRBJ2-2 for the parts outside the CDR3, the full variable domain is GAGVSQSPSNKVTEKGKDVELRCDPISGHTALYWYRQSLGQGLEFLIYFQGNSAPDKSGLPSDRFSAERTGGSVSTLTIQRTQQEDSAVYLCASSSERLNTGELFFGEGSRLTVL.

With respect to this clone: Other DNA sequences in the same sample also yield this CDR3. The rearrangement uses TRBV5-1 and TRBJ2-3; D might be TRBD2 (6 bases). The CDR3 is 14 amino acids. Germline V gene sequence: CDR1 SGHRS, CDR2 YFSETQ. The ends were cut back, 0 bases at V and 1 base at J, with 6 bases in the middle. The CDR3 DNA reads TGCGCCAGCAGCTTGGGGGAGGGCACAGATACGCAGTATTTT. As protein: CASSLGEGTDTQYF.

This chain connects TRBV6-1 to TRBJ2-7, with 8 bases identical to TRBD1. With V trimmed by 8 bases and J by 6 bases, 15 bases remained unmatched. Germline-derived CDR1 and CDR2 are MNHNS and SASEGT. The CDR3 loop spans 15 amino acids. CDR3 nucleotide sequence: TGTGCCAGCTCCCAGGCAGTCAGGGGGCTTGGCGAGCAGTACTTC. Protein product: CASSQAVRGLGEQYF.

This clone was counted between two and nine times. This chain joins TRBV6-5 and TRBJ1-5; 7 positions match TRBD1. Germline trimming cut 6 bases from V and 0 bases from J; bases unmatched to any gene: 5. From germline, CDR1 is MNHEY and CDR2 SVGAGI. This CDR3 is built from 15 residues. CDR3 protein: CASRSTGVSNQPQHF. The CDR3 DNA sequence: TGTGCCAGCAGGTCAACAGGGGTTAGCAATCAGCCCCAGCATTTT.

The CDR3 DNA reads as TGTGCCAGCAGCCGTGGTCTGGGGTCTGGAAACACCATATATTTT. Residues: CASSRGLGSGNTIYF. The V and J genes are TRBV6-1 and TRBJ1-3; the D is unclear. This CDR3 has 15 residues. V was trimmed by 6 bases and J by 1 base, leaving 13 bases between them. The V gene's germline CDR1 is MNHNS and CDR2 SASEGT.

V and J are TRBV5-1 and TRBJ2-2; a weak D match, TRBD1 (6 bases). The V and J ends lost 4 bases and 5 bases respectively, with 18 bases between them. CDR1 is SGHRS and CDR2 is YFSETQ in the germline V gene. There are 16 residues in the CDR3. CDR3 loop: CASSLGQPAVTGELFF. In nucleotides, the CDR3 is TGCGCCAGCAGCCTGGGACAACCTGCTGTGACCGGGGAGCTGTTTTTT.